Presented here are 12 T cell receptor beta chains from one specimen sequenced in a study of T-cell reconstitution after alpha-beta-depleted transplantation in children. For TCRbeta, the library was prepared with unique molecular identifiers. From the PCR reads, TCRdb called clonotypes with MiXCR, one entry per CDR3 protein. Here the sample spans about 200,000 distinct CDR3 sequences, roughly 6% being singletons. The starting material was PBMCs, obtained before TCRalphabeta/CD19-depleted stem cell transplant. These receptors were taken from a girl under three years old with combined immunodeficiency, due to receive a stem cell transplant.

This clonotype was counted at least ten times. V and J are TRBV2 and TRBJ2-7, with D possibly matching TRBD1 (6 bases). Germline lookup yields CDR1 SNHLY and CDR2 FYNNEI. V was cut by 6 bases and J by 2 bases, with 14 bases left in between. The CDR3 is 14 residues long. The CDR3 here is CASSAGTSTYEQYF. CDR3 bases: TGTGCCAGCAGCGCCGGGACATCCACCTACGAGCAGTACTTC.

This clonotype was detected ten times or more. The rearrangement uses TRBV12-3 or TRBV12-4 and TRBJ1-2; D perhaps matches TRBD1 (6 bases). V was pared by 9 bases and J by 5 bases, with 13 bases between. The CDR3 runs 12 residues. This CDR3 reads CASQQGLYGYTF. The CDR3 DNA follows: TGTGCCAGTCAACAGGGTCTTTATGGCTACACCTTC.

Regarding this clonotype: This may be a read error: a much more frequent sequence differs by one nucleotide. The J gene is TRBJ2-7, the V gene TRBV2; 7 nucleotides align to TRBD1. Germline CDR1 reads SNHLY; CDR2 reads FYNNEI. CDR3 size: 13 residues. V lost 10 bases, J lost 3 bases, and 9 bases stayed unmatched. CDR3 amino acids: CANRDRLVYEQYF. CDR3 in DNA: TGTGCCAATAGGGACAGACTCGTCTACGAGCAGTACTTC.

Ten or more counts support this clonotype. The chain uses TRBV20-1 and TRBJ2-1; 11 bases line up with TRBD2. After removal of 2 bases from V and 8 bases from J, the junction contained 2 bases not matched to a gene. Germline lookup yields CDR1 DFQATT and CDR2 SNEGSKA (reference sequence). The length of the CDR3 is 13 residues. The CDR3 nucleotides read TGCAGTGCTAGACTAGCGGGAGGTCATGAGCAGTTCTTC. It encodes CSARLAGGHEQFF.

This clonotype was recorded at least ten times. J is TRBJ1-2 and V is TRBV12-3 or TRBV12-4; a possible D gene is TRBD1 (6 bases). This CDR3 is built from 12 residues. V was cut by 5 bases and J by 7 bases, with 11 bases left in between. The CDR3: CASSPNRAGYTF. The CDR3 DNA sequence: TGTGCCAGCAGTCCAAACAGGGCTGGCTACACCTTC.

This clonotype occurred many times. The chain joins TRBV20-1 to TRBJ2-1, with a tentative D call TRBD2 (7 bases). Deletions cut 2 bases from V and 8 bases from J, with 19 bases between. The CDR3 extends over 15 amino acids. Per the germline V gene, CDR1 is DFQATT and CDR2 is SNEGSKA (reference sequence). The CDR3: CSARFIGGALDEQFF. The CDR3 DNA reads as TGCAGTGCTAGATTTATTGGGGGGGCGTTGGATGAGCAGTTCTTC.

This clonotype was counted many times. The CDR3 nucleotides are TGCGCCAGCAGCTCCTGGACAGACAGTAATTCACCCCTCCACTTT. Amino acid sequence: CASSSWTDSNSPLHF. The gene calls are TRBV5-1 and TRBJ1-6, with a possible D match to TRBD1 (6 bases). V was pared by 3 bases and J by 6 bases, with 13 bases between. The CDR3 has 15 residues. Per germline, CDR1 SGHRS and CDR2 YFSETQ.

There are many counts of this clonotype. The genes are TRBV7-9 and TRBJ2-7; 8 bases map to TRBD1. Germline V gives CDR1 SEHNR, CDR2 FQNEAQ (reference sequence). Germline trimming cut 5 bases from V and 4 bases from J; bases unmatched to any gene: 10. The CDR3 loop spans 15 amino acids. CDR3 sequence (DNA): TGTGCCAGCAGCATGACAGGGGATAATGTGTACGAGCAGTACTTC. Translated: CASSMTGDNVYEQYF.

This clonotype was detected a few times. The chain uses TRBV7-8 and TRBJ2-3; D remains ambiguous. V lost 3 bases and J 0 bases, leaving 13 bases between the germline ends. CDR1 is SGHVS and CDR2 is FQNEAQ in the germline V gene. The CDR3 contains 16 residues. The CDR3 nucleotides are TGTGCCAGCAGCTTCTCGGCTTCCTCTAGCACAGATACGCAGTATTTT. Encoded protein: CASSFSASSSTDTQYF.

This clonotype has a count of ten or more. J is TRBJ2-7 and V is TRBV20-1; D is unclear. Germline V lookup: CDR1 DFQATT, CDR2 SNEGSKA (reference sequence). This CDR3 is 16 amino acids long. V lost 2 bases and J lost 0, with 17 bases in between. CDR3 in DNA: TGCAGTGCTAGAACAAGACTGGGCCCGCCCTCCTACGAGCAGTACTTC. It codes for CSARTRLGPPSYEQYF.

The V gene is TRBV11-2, the J gene TRBJ2-5, with TRBD2 identical over 14 bases. The CDR3 has 19 amino acids. Germline assignment: CDR1 SGHAT and CDR2 FQNNGV. The ends lost 4 bases at V and 4 bases at J; junction bases unmatched: 14. As DNA, the CDR3 is TGTGCCAGCAGCTCCGGCCTGACTAGCGGGGGGGCAGTTGGAGAGACCCAGTACTTC. Amino acid sequence: CASSSGLTSGGAVGETQYF.

This clonotype was seen many times. V and J are TRBV20-1 and TRBJ2-1; 7 bases line up with TRBD2. Losses at the gene ends were 3 bases for V and 7 bases for J; bases not matched to a gene: 9. The germline CDR1 and CDR2 sequences are DFQATT and SNEGSKA (reference sequence). This CDR3 comprises 14 residues. CDR3 in amino acids: CSASVLREINEQFF. Here the CDR3 DNA reads TGCAGTGCTAGTGTTTTGCGGGAGATAAATGAGCAGTTCTTC.